This is a list of T cell receptor beta chains from one sample in a study of human T cells and chemical hapten exposure. In TCRdb, the RACE reads were re-called with MiXCR into one record per CDR3 protein. The table includes tens of thousands of distinct CDR3 sequences, approximately 10% detected once. The starting material was whole blood, obtained in connection with sensitization to the hapten diphenylcyclopropenone (DPC). Source of these receptors: a woman in her fifties or sixties with alopecia areata. Some clones in this sample may be carry-over from other donors' samples. CDR3s leave out the opening cysteine and the closing phenylalanine or tryptophan. Each record gives: J gene, V gene, CDR3 protein.

>TRBJ2-1|TRBV12-3/TRBV12-4
ASSFGGLAFYEQF
>TRBJ2-1|TRBV7-2
ASSLVAQGNEQF
>TRBJ1-1|TRBV19
ASSSRVANTEAF
>TRBJ2-3|TRBV11-1
ASSLARIRLRPDTQY
>TRBJ2-1|TRBV7-8
ASSVAGDGYNEQF
>TRBJ1-2|TRBV18
ASSPDRGPSYGYT
>TRBJ2-3|TRBV7-2
ASSSSGTTRTDTQY
>TRBJ2-5|TRBV19
ASSSGRQETQY
>TRBJ2-1|TRBV29-1
SVHPSGLAGVFDEQF
>TRBJ2-3|TRBV3-1
ASSQFALSTDTQY
>TRBJ2-5|TRBV11-2
ASSRASYQETQY
>TRBJ1-1|TRBV19
ASSIDRLYTEAF
>TRBJ1-3|TRBV5-6
ASSYSGNTIY
>TRBJ1-1|TRBV11-2
ASRPAGQLMNTEAF
>TRBJ1-1|TRBV2
ASSEARGPLGEAF
>TRBJ2-5|TRBV11-2
ASSPGLSGRGETQY
>TRBJ1-4|TRBV11-2
ASSPDGQGMGTNEKLF
>TRBJ2-7|TRBV10-3
AIRDNYEQY
>TRBJ2-3|TRBV7-3
ASSSRPPPDTQY
>TRBJ2-7|TRBV7-8
ASSLAGDPYEQY
>TRBJ2-3|TRBV6-6
ASSYEGTGTDTQY
>TRBJ2-1|TRBV6-6
ATSLERSTYNEQF
>TRBJ1-1|TRBV7-9
ASSPGPPFMVHTEAF
>TRBJ2-2|TRBV5-1
ASSPRLPGGASGGELF
>TRBJ1-1|TRBV29-1
SVRTQGGITEAF
>TRBJ1-2|TRBV29-1
SVDGQGRDYGYT
>TRBJ2-7|TRBV25-1
ASSEPGTGVTEQY
>TRBJ2-1|TRBV29-1
SVASGNSYNEQF
>TRBJ2-7|TRBV14
ASSHPNRGGEQY
>TRBJ2-1|TRBV7-8
ASSSPGELGLNEQF
>TRBJ1-1|TRBV18
ASRADGNTEAF
>TRBJ2-3|TRBV29-1
SVEAPGDTQY
>TRBJ2-3|TRBV20-1
SARPDGGGVATDTQY
>TRBJ1-1|TRBV6-2/TRBV6-3
ASRDWALSEAF
>TRBJ2-5|TRBV5-1
ASSLVSNVQETQY
>TRBJ2-5|TRBV7-9
ASSPRSSSETQY
>TRBJ2-1|TRBV3-1
ASSRLAGGDNEQF
>TRBJ2-2|TRBV29-1
SVKTSGNTGELF
>TRBJ2-1|TRBV19
ASSHLRPRNEQF
>TRBJ1-1|TRBV12-5
ASGLSGVSNTEAF
>TRBJ2-2|TRBV9
ASSRFRAFGRDGGELF
>TRBJ2-3|TRBV6-6
ASSFTSGFTDTQY
>TRBJ2-3|TRBV10-2
ASSEWLAGGSAWVTDTQY
>TRBJ2-1|TRBV2
ASTAELYNEQF
>TRBJ2-6|TRBV6-5
ASSYSIGGAGANVLT
>TRBJ2-5|TRBV5-1
ASSLGPTSGGYQETQY
>TRBJ2-4|TRBV19
ASSIVRTPLAKNIQY
>TRBJ1-5|TRBV20-1
SASSGAVSNQPQH
>TRBJ2-5|TRBV18
ASSPSQETQY
>TRBJ2-1|TRBV30
AWAQGAGFLQF
>TRBJ2-5|TRBV9
ASSSNTGGWGGTQY
>TRBJ2-1|TRBV5-5
ASSLTRGDNEQF
>TRBJ2-7|TRBV2
ASRDSGSYEQY
>TRBJ1-1|TRBV6-1
ASSVGLNSEAF